This T cell receptor (beta chain) derives from a study of T cell responses to AZD1222 COVID-19 vaccine. The CDR3 is made up of 18 amino acids. The germline V and J ends were trimmed by 2 bases and 3 bases, with 23 bases remaining between them. The V gene's germline CDR1 is SEHNR and CDR2 FQNEAQ (reference sequence). Method: immunoSEQ multiplex PCR; TCRdb's copy keeps in-frame clones and lacks some. This sample has fewer than 120,000 clones; 92% occur once, and the top ten carry over 2%. To note about this clone: The antigen is unknown.

Overall study results and limits: Baseline antibody screening turned up just 6 or 7 seropositive AZD1222 recipients. Spike-specific TCR breadth and depth both grew after two AZD1222 doses. Regions 160-218 and 743-854 dominated among vaccine-associated CD4 TCRs spanning spike.

The sequence derives from an adult who received the AZD1222 COVID-19 vaccine. The gene calls are TRBV7-9 and TRBJ2-7, with D possibly TRBD1 on 5 matching bases. The material sequenced was peripheral blood, taken 28 days after the second AZD1222 dose. Here the CDR3 reads CASSLTKRQKTAFYEQYF. CDR3 DNA sequence: TGTGCCAGCAGCTTAACAAAGAGACAGAAAACTGCGTTCTACGAGCAGTACTTC.